This T cell receptor beta chain was sequenced in a study of blood T cells in healthy people across ages. CDR3 length: 15 residues. The junction had 5 bases not matched to a gene; V was cut back by 6 bases and J by 5 bases. Germline-derived CDR1 and CDR2 are SGHTA and FQGNSA. Primers used in a second PCR of about 7 to 12 cycles were a sample-barcoded 5' primer and a J-beta primer mix. All cDNA molecules were each tagged by a template-switch adaptor with 12 random nucleotides. In TCRdb, the 5' RACE reads were re-called with MiXCR into one record per CDR3 protein. The top ten clones hold about 3.3% of a sample with over 500,000 distinct CDR3 sequences, about 26% of them seen once. The same data also went into a second study, on T cells of mothers and their children.

J is TRBJ2-2 and V is TRBV7-2; TRBD2 matches at 11 bases. Sequenced input: blood. This receptor was obtained from a boy younger than 10 in good health. CDR3: CASRSIAGGTGELFF. The CDR3, as DNA: TGTGCCAGCAGAAGCATAGCGGGAGGGACCGGGGAGCTGTTTTTT.